The next 7 T cell receptor beta chains were all read from a single sample in a study of blood T cells in healthy people across ages. Primers used in a second PCR of about 7 to 12 cycles were a sample-barcoded 5' primer and a J-beta primer mix. TCRdb recomputed calls from the 5' RACE reads with MiXCR, one row per CDR3 protein. The sample has about 780,000 distinct CDR3 sequences, around 62% seen once. The specimen sequenced was blood. The receptors were sampled from a man between 25 and 39 years old in good health.

This chain's CDR3 is CASSLDQRGGETQYF. The CDR3 DNA reads TGTGCCAGCAGCTTGGACCAGCGGGGTGGAGAGACCCAGTACTTC. The genes are TRBV5-4 and TRBJ2-4; 7 bases are a match to TRBD2. The J call may be faulty, since TRBJ2-5 better matches the DNA end. The CDR3 has 15 residues. Germline-derived CDR1 and CDR2 are SGHNT and YYREEE (reference sequence).

This clonotype was seen a handful of times. The V call is TRBV20-1, the J call TRBJ2-3; a possible D gene is TRBD2 (6 bases). This CDR3 has 14 amino acids. Trimming cost V 3 bases and J 2 bases, with 12 bases left between them. Per the germline V gene, CDR1 is DFQATT and CDR2 is SNEGSKA (reference sequence). The CDR3 region has the DNA TGCAGTGCTAGGCCAGGAGGGACCACAGATACGCAGTATTTT. Protein sequence: CSARPGGTTDTQYF.

This chain joins TRBV4-1 and TRBJ2-1; D may be TRBD2 (6 bases). The V gene's germline CDR1 is MGHRA and CDR2 YSYEKL. V dropped 1 base and J dropped 5 bases, with 12 bases sitting between them. This CDR3 has 15 residues. Here the CDR3 reads CASSQGAGIHNEQFF. For the CDR3, the DNA is TGCGCCAGCAGCCAAGGTGCGGGGATACACAATGAGCAGTTCTTC.

V and J are TRBV4-3 and TRBJ2-2, with D possibly being TRBD1 (5 bases). CDR3 length equals 14 residues. V was pared by 6 bases and J by 4 bases, with 12 bases between. Germline V gene data show CDR1 as LGHNA and CDR2 as YSLEER. The CDR3 spells CASRPGSGTGELFF. The CDR3, as DNA: TGCGCCAGCAGGCCAGGGTCGGGCACCGGGGAGCTGTTTTTT.

The V call is TRBV5-1, the J call TRBJ2-6; D unclear. Trimming shortened V by 0 bases and J by 0 bases, and 7 bases separated the two germline ends. Per germline, CDR1 SGHRS and CDR2 YFSETQ. The CDR3 is 16 amino acids. The CDR3 DNA reads as TGCGCCAGCAGCTTGGGTCTCGACTCTGGGGCCAACGTCCTGACTTTC. Its translation: CASSLGLDSGANVLTF.

The V and J genes are TRBV25-1 and TRBJ2-1, with TRBD1 as a possible D gene (6 bases). The CDR3 loop spans 16 amino acids. The germline gives CDR1 MGHDK, CDR2 SYGVNS. The V end lost 4 bases, the J end lost 5 bases, and 18 bases lay between the germline ends. Here the CDR3 reads CASSGTNRVRDNEQFF. In DNA form, the CDR3 reads TGTGCCAGCAGTGGGACCAACAGGGTGAGGGACAATGAGCAGTTCTTC. The full variable domain, rest sourced from reference TRBV25-1 and TRBJ2-1, is EADIYQTPRYLVIGTGKKITLECSQTMGHDKMYWYQQDPGMELHLIHYSYGVNSTEKGDLSSESTVSRIRTEHFPLTLESARPSHTSQYLCASSGTNRVRDNEQFFGPGTRLTVL.

This CDR3 reads CASKALTNTEAFF. The DNA of the CDR3 is TGTGCCAGCAAGGCTTTAACGAACACTGAAGCTTTCTTT. This rearrangement joins TRBV12-3 or TRBV12-4 to TRBJ1-1; D not certain. The CDR3 consists of 13 residues. Trimming removed 7 bases from V and 1 base from J, with 10 bases in between.